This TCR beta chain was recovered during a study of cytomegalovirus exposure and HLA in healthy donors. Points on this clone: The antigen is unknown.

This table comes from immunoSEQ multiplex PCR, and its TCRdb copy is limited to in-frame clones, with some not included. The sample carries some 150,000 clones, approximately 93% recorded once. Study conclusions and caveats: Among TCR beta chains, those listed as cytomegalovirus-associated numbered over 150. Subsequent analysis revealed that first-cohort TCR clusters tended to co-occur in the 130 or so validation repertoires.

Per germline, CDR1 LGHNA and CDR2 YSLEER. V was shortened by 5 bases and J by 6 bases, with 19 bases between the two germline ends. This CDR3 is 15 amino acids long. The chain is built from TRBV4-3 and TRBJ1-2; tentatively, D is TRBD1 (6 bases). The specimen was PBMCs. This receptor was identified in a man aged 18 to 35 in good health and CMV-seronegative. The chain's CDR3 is CASSSRDTKLDGYTF. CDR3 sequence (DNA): TGCGCCAGCAGCTCCCGGGACACGAAGTTGGATGGCTACACCTTC.